Listed here are 14 T cell receptor beta chains from one sample, sequenced in a study of OX40 agonist ivuxolimab in advanced cancers. This table comes from immunoSEQ multiplex PCR, and its TCRdb copy is limited to in-frame clones, with some not included. This table holds around 110,000 clones, around 93% found once. The source was CD4+ or CD8+ T cells sorted from blood, collected in a trial of the OX40 agonist ivuxolimab. Receptors originate from an adult with an advanced solid tumor such as melanoma, head and neck, liver or kidney cancer.

The rearrangement uses TRBV6-6 and TRBJ2-1, with 7 bases that match TRBD1. The germline gives CDR1 MNHNY, CDR2 SVGAGI (reference sequence). The V segment lost 11 bases and the J segment 3 bases; nucleotides outside the gene matches: 4. The CDR3 runs to 12 residues. The CDR3 sequence is CAGRTGYNEQFF. The CDR3 DNA is TGTGCCGGTCGGACAGGCTACAATGAGCAGTTCTTC.

The chain is built from TRBV27 and TRBJ1-6; possibly TRBD1 for D (5 bases). The germline V and J ends were trimmed by 3 bases and 8 bases, with 14 bases remaining between them. The germline V gene encodes CDR1 MNHEY and CDR2 SMNVEV (reference sequence). The CDR3 is made up of 15 amino acids. The CDR3 here is CASSLPSGGDSPLHF. CDR3 DNA: TGTGCCAGCAGTTTGCCTTCGGGGGGGGATTCACCCCTCCACTTT.

This clone was found once. The chain couples TRBV28 to TRBJ1-4; D is possibly TRBD1 (5 bases). Germline V CDR1 and CDR2: MDHEN, SYDVKM. This CDR3 comprises 16 residues. Trimming left V 6 bases short and J 0 bases short, with 14 bases between. CDR3 nucleotide sequence: TGTGCCAGCAGAGGGGAGGGGAGAGCAACTAATGAAAAACTGTTTTTT. Amino acids: CASRGEGRATNEKLFF.

The rearrangement links TRBV12-5 to TRBJ1-1, with TRBD1 identical over 7 bases. Germline values: CDR1 LGHNT, CDR2 FRNRAP. The CDR3 sequence is 16 residues long. V was clipped by 2 bases and J by 0 bases; unmatched bases: 6. CDR3: CASGLTRTGLNTEAFF. Written as DNA, the CDR3 is TGTGCTAGTGGTTTGACAAGGACAGGATTGAACACTGAAGCTTTCTTT. Full variable domain (rest looked up from reference TRBV12-5 and TRBJ1-1): DARVTQTPRHKVTEMGQEVTMRCQPILGHNTVFWYRQTMMQGLELLAYFRNRAPLDDSGMPKDRFSAEMPDATLATLKIQPSEPRDSAVYFCASGLTRTGLNTEAFFGQGTRLTVV.

The V call is TRBV19, the J call TRBJ2-6; no definite D call. Germline assignment: CDR1 LNHDA and CDR2 SQIVND (reference sequence). The CDR3 runs to 13 residues. The V end lost 10 bases, the J end lost 0 bases, and 7 bases lay between the germline ends. The CDR3 nucleotides read TGTGCCATTGGGGACTCTGGGGCCAACGTCCTGACTTTC. As protein: CAIGDSGANVLTF.

The V gene is TRBV7-8, the J gene TRBJ1-5, with 7 bases fitting TRBD1. The CDR3 consists of 16 residues. The V gene's germline CDR1 is SGHVS and CDR2 FQNEAQ. V lost 3 bases to trimming and J lost 4 bases; unmatched junction nucleotides: 9. CDR3 coding DNA: TGTGCCAGCAGCTTGGGTTCGGGACAGTTTAATCAGCCCCAGCATTTT. Encoded protein: CASSLGSGQFNQPQHF. Drawing the rest from reference TRBV7-8 and TRBJ1-5, the complete variable domain is GAGVSQSPRYKVAKRGQDVALRCDPISGHVSLFWYQQALGQGPEFLTYFQNEAQLDKSGLPSDRFFAERPEGSVSTLKIQRTQQEDSAVYLCASSLGSGQFNQPQHFGDGTRLSIL.

The CDR3 region has the DNA TGTGCCAGTAGAAGGGGGAGAGGGAGCAATGAGCAGTTCTTC. It yields the protein CASRRGRGSNEQFF. The rearrangement joins TRBV19 to TRBJ2-1, with a weak D call TRBD1 (6 bases). The V gene's germline CDR1 is LNHDA and CDR2 SQIVND (reference sequence). This CDR3 is built from 14 residues. V dropped 6 bases and J dropped 6 bases, with 15 bases sitting between them. The variable domain in full, with the rest retrieved from reference TRBV19 and TRBJ2-1, is DGGITQSPKYLFRKEGQNVTLSCEQNLNHDAMYWYRQDPGQGLRLIYYSQIVNDFQKGDIAEGYSVSREKKESFPLTVTSAQKNPTAFYLCASRRGRGSNEQFFGPGTRLTVL.

The chain carries TRBV7-6 and TRBJ2-3, with D tentatively TRBD1 (5 bases). The CDR3 consists of 15 residues. V dropped 1 base and J dropped 1 base, with 9 bases sitting between them. Germline loops: CDR1 SGHVS, CDR2 FNYEAQ. The CDR3 spells CASSLVRVGTDTQYF. CDR3 nucleotides: TGTGCCAGCAGCTTAGTCAGGGTCGGCACAGATACGCAGTATTTT.

The count of this clone is one. This rearrangement joins TRBV30 to TRBJ2-5; 7 bases line up with TRBD2. In germline, CDR1 is GTSNPN, CDR2 SVGIG (reference sequence). The CDR3 spans 15 residues. J was trimmed by 5 bases and V by 3 bases; bases with no gene match: 12. In nucleotides, the CDR3 is TGTGCCTGGAGCGGACCCCTAGCGGCGACGGAGACCCAGTACTTC. Its protein is CAWSGPLAATETQYF.

This sequence joins TRBV9 and TRBJ2-1; D remains ambiguous. Germline V gives CDR1 SGDLS, CDR2 YYNGEE. The length of the CDR3 is 16 residues. With 4 bases removed from V and 6 bases from J, the gap between germline ends came to 20 bases. CDR3 coding DNA: TGTGCCAGCAGCCCCCCCTGGGCTCCGCCGGGCAATGAGCAGTTCTTC. Translation: CASSPPWAPPGNEQFF.

The J gene is TRBJ2-7, the V gene TRBV5-4, with 7 bases aligning to TRBD2. The V segment lost 4 bases and the J segment 3 bases; nucleotides outside the gene matches: 10. Germline assignment: CDR1 SGHNT and CDR2 YYREEE (reference sequence). The CDR3 has 15 amino acids. The CDR3 DNA follows: TGTGCCAGCAGCCAGGGAGGGCCCTCAAACTACGAGCAGTACTTC. As protein: CASSQGGPSNYEQYF.

The chain employs TRBV9 and TRBJ2-5, with D possibly being TRBD1 or TRBD2 (5 bases each). Trimming took 0 bases from V and 1 from J, leaving 13 bases between them. Germline V CDR1 and CDR2: SGDLS, YYNGEE. This CDR3 region has 16 residues. CDR3 sequence reads: CASSVAQGGGQETQYF. In DNA form, the CDR3 reads TGTGCCAGCAGCGTAGCTCAGGGTGGGGGCCAAGAGACCCAGTACTTC.

This clone was observed once. The chain links TRBV29-1 to TRBJ2-1; the match to TRBD2 covers 7 bases. CDR3 length: 17 residues. Germline assignment: CDR1 SQVTM and CDR2 ANQGSEA. With V trimmed by 2 bases and J by 5 bases, 15 bases remained unmatched. CDR3 bases: TGCAGCGTTGAACTCCCCGGCGGGAGCCTCTTAAACAATGAGCAGTTCTTC. The encoded protein is CSVELPGGSLLNNEQFF.

The chain recombines TRBV19 with TRBJ2-7, with TRBD1 matching over 9 bases. The junction had 6 bases not matched to a gene; V was cut back by 6 bases and J by 0 bases. Per the germline V gene, CDR1 is LNHDA and CDR2 is SQIVND (reference sequence). The CDR3 totals 15 residues. The CDR3 region has the DNA TGTGCCAGTAGCACAGGGGGCGTGTTCTCCTACGAGCAGTACTTC. The encoded protein is CASSTGGVFSYEQYF.